The following is a T cell receptor beta chain sequence with its context. Some clones are missing from TCRdb's copy, which holds only in-frame ones; the method was immunoSEQ multiplex PCR. The sample contains 90,000 to 110,000 clones, roughly 90% of which appear only once. These data originate in a study of T cell responses to AZD1222 COVID-19 vaccine. This CDR3 is 15 amino acids long. Germline V lookup: CDR1 SQVTM, CDR2 ANQGSEA. The ends were cut back, 3 bases at V and 0 bases at J, with 11 bases in the middle. This clonotype was obtained from an adult in good health. V usage is TRBV29-1 and J usage is TRBJ2-2; D remains ambiguous. This sample comprised peripheral blood, obtained on day 0 of AZD1222 vaccination. As DNA, the CDR3 is TGCAGCGTTGATTGGCGGCAGCCGAACACCGGGGAGCTGTTTTTT. Its protein is CSVDWRQPNTGELFF.